This T cell receptor beta chain was captured in a study of blood T cell repertoires in COVID-19. Original data processing: Estimated nucleated cell counts came from reference gene primer amplification. Some clones are missing from TCRdb's copy, which holds only in-frame ones; the method was immunoSEQ multiplex PCR. V, J and clone size derive from that table, while D and trimming were established from the DNA sequence. The data show approximately 150,000 clones, 87% seen once. Trimming removed 1 base from V and 4 bases from J, with 10 bases in between. The CDR3 has 14 amino acids. Germline assignment: CDR1 LGHNA and CDR2 YSLEER.

The source material was PBMCs or T cells enriched from blood (not recorded which). The chain joins TRBV4-3 to TRBJ1-1; D call uncertain. The TCR comes from a human donor with acute COVID-19. The donor label of this sample is uncertain. CDR3 in amino acids: CASSQARESTEAFF. CDR3 sequence (DNA): TGCGCCAGCAGCCAAGCGAGGGAAAGCACTGAAGCTTTCTTT.